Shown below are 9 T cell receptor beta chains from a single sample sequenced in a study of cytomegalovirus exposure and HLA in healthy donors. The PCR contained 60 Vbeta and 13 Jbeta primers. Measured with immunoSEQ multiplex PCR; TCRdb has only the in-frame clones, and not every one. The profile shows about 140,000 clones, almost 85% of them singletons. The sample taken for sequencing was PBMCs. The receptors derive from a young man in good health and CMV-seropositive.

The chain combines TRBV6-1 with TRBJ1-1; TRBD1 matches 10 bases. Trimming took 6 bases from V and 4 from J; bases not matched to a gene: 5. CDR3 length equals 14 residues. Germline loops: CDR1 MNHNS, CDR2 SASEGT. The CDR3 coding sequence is TGTGCCAGCAGGGGGACAGGGGAAGGCACTGAAGCTTTCTTT. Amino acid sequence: CASRGTGEGTEAFF.

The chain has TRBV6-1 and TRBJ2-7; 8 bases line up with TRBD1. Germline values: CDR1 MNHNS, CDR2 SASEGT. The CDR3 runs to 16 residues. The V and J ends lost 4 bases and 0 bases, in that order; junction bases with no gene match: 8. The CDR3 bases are TGTGCCAGCAGTGCTCTCCAGGGGGCACACTCCTACGAGCAGTACTTC. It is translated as CASSALQGAHSYEQYF.

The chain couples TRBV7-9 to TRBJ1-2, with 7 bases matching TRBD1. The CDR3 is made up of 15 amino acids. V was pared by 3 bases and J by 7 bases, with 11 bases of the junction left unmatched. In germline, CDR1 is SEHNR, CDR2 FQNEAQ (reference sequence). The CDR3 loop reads CASSFSHTGAGGYTF. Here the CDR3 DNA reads TGTGCCAGCAGCTTCTCCCATACAGGGGCGGGTGGCTACACCTTC.

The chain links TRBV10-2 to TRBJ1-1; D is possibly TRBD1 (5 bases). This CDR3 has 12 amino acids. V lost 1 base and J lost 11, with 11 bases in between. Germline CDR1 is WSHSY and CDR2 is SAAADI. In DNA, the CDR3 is TGCGCCAGCAGTGAGTTAGGGGATGAGGCTTTCTTT. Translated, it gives CASSELGDEAFF.

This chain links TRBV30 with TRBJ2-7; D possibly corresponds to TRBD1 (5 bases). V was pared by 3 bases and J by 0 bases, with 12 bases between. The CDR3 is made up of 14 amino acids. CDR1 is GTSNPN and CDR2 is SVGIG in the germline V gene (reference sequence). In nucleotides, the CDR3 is TGTGCCTGGAGATTTAGGGGAAGCTCCTACGAGCAGTACTTC. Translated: CAWRFRGSSYEQYF.

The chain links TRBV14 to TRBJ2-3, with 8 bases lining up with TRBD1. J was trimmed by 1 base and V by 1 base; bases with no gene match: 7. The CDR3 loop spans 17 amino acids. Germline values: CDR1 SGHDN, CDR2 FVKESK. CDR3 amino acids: CASSQALRGQGTDTQYF. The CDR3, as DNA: TGTGCCAGCAGCCAAGCCCTCAGGGGACAGGGCACAGATACGCAGTATTTT.

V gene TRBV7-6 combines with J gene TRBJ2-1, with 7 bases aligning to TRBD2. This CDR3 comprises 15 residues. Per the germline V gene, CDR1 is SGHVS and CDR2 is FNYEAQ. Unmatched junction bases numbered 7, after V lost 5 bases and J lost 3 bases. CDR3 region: CASSLTSSSYNEQFF. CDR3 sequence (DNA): TGTGCCAGCAGCCTGACTAGCAGCAGCTACAATGAGCAGTTCTTC.

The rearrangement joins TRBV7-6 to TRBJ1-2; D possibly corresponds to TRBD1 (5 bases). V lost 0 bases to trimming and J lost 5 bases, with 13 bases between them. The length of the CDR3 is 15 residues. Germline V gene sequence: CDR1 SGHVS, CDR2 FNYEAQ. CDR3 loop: CASSLATGSVYGYTF. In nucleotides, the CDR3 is TGTGCCAGCAGCTTAGCCACAGGCAGCGTTTATGGCTACACCTTC. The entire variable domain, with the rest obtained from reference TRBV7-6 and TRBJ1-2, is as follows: GAGVSQSPRYKVTKRGQDVALRCDPISGHVSLYWYRQALGQGPEFLTYFNYEAQQDKSGLPNDRFSAERPEGSISTLTIQRTEQRDSAMYRCASSLATGSVYGYTFGSGTRLTVV.

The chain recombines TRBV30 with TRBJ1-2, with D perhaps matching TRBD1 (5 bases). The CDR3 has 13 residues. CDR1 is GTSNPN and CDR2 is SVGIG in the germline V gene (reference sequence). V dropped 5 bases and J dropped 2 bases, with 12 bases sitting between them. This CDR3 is CAWAPRGNYGYTF. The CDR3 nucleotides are TGTGCCTGGGCCCCTCGGGGGAACTATGGCTACACCTTC.